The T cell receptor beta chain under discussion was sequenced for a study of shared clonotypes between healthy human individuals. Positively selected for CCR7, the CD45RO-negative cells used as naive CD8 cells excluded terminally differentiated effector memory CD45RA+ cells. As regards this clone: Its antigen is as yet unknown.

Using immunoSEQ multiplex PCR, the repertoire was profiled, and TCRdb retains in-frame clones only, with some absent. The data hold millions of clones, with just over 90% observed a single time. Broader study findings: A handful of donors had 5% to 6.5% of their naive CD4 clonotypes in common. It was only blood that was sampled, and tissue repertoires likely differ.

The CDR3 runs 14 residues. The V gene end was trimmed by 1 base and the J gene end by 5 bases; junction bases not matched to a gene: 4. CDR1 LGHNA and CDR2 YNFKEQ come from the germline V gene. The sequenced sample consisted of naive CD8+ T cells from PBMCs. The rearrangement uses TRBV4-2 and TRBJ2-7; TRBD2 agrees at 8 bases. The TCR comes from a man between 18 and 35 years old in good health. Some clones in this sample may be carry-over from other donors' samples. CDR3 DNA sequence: TGTGCCAGCAGCCAAGGACTAGCGATCCACGAGCAGTACTTC. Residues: CASSQGLAIHEQYF.